Shown below are 17 T cell receptor beta chains from a single sample sequenced in a study of beta chain features in type 1 diabetes. Their cognate antigens are unknown. Expressed TCRB transcripts were sequenced after all isolated RNA was converted to cDNA. Libraries were prepared by immunoSEQ multiplex PCR; TCRdb keeps only in-frame clonotypes and omits some of them. The sample includes 300,000 to 450,000 clones, roughly 9.8% seen only once; the top ten take over 0.45%. The study's findings and limits: Within each of all four CD4+ subsets, Type 1 diabetes patients had TCRB CDR3s that were moderately but significantly shorter.

Material: central memory CD4+ T cells from blood. Source of these receptors: a man between 25 and 39 years old with type 1 diabetes.

This chain uses TRBV7-2 with TRBJ2-6; the D gene could be TRBD1 or TRBD2 (5 bases each). V was cut by 1 base and J by 2 bases, with 12 bases left in between. This CDR3 is built from 17 residues. Germline V gene lookup returns CDR1 SGHTA and CDR2 FQGNSA. The CDR3 loop reads CASSLGGGGTGANVLTF. The CDR3 region has the DNA TGTGCCAGCAGCTTAGGCGGTGGGGGTACTGGGGCCAACGTCCTGACTTTC. The full variable domain, with the rest looked up from reference TRBV7-2 and TRBJ2-6, is GAGVSQSPSNKVTEKGKDVELRCDPISGHTALYWYRQSLGQGLEFLIYFQGNSAPDKSGLPSDRFSAERTGGSVSTLTIQRTQQEDSAVYLCASSLGGGGTGANVLTFGAGSRLTVL.

This clone was detected only a few times. The rearrangement joins TRBV7-8 to TRBJ1-2; possibly TRBD1 for D (6 bases). The CDR3 runs 13 residues. V lost 5 bases and J lost 6, with 13 bases in between. CDR1 SGHVS and CDR2 FQNEAQ come from the germline V gene. CDR3 nucleotide sequence: TGTGCCAGCAGCGCAAACAGGGACGATGGCTACACCTTC. As protein: CASSANRDDGYTF.

This clone has just a few counts. This chain uses TRBV12-5 with TRBJ2-7, with D tentatively TRBD1 (5 bases). CDR1 and CDR2 (germline): LGHNT, FRNRAP. Between the trimmed V and J ends, which lost 5 bases and 0 bases, there was a span of 17 bases. The CDR3 is 16 amino acids. CDR3 region: CASGNNPTVDSYEQYF. CDR3 in DNA: TGTGCTAGTGGTAACAACCCGACAGTAGACTCCTACGAGCAGTACTTC. The variable domain in full, with the rest retrieved from reference TRBV12-5 and TRBJ2-7, is DARVTQTPRHKVTEMGQEVTMRCQPILGHNTVFWYRQTMMQGLELLAYFRNRAPLDDSGMPKDRFSAEMPDATLATLKIQPSEPRDSAVYFCASGNNPTVDSYEQYFGPGTRLTVT.

The rearrangement links TRBV7-6 to TRBJ2-2, with D tentatively TRBD1 (5 bases). CDR3 length: 15 amino acids. Germline values: CDR1 SGHVS, CDR2 FNYEAQ. Trimming removed 3 bases from V and 2 bases from J, with 10 bases in between. Here the CDR3 DNA reads TGTGCCAGCAGCTTGGACAAACTTAACACCGGGGAGCTGTTTTTT. Its protein product is CASSLDKLNTGELFF.

The chain has TRBV5-4 and TRBJ2-3; D might be TRBD1 (7 bases). The germline V gene has CDR1 SGHNT and CDR2 YYREEE (reference sequence). V was clipped by 0 bases and J by 5 bases, with 10 bases between them. The CDR3 is 14 residues long. CDR3 residues: CASSLGQGGDTQYF. DNA of the CDR3: TGTGCCAGCAGCTTGGGTCAGGGGGGAGATACGCAGTATTTT.

In this sample, this clone turned up many times. The V call is TRBV5-6, the J call TRBJ2-3, with D unresolved. Trimming pared 4 bases from V and 3 bases from J, leaving 12 bases between. This CDR3 has 14 residues. Per germline, CDR1 SGHDT and CDR2 YYEEEE. Here the CDR3 reads CASSHGTATDTQYF. The CDR3, as DNA: TGTGCCAGCAGCCACGGTACGGCTACAGATACGCAGTATTTT.

This chain links TRBV5-4 with TRBJ2-1, with a tentative D call TRBD1 (6 bases). Per germline, CDR1 SGHNT and CDR2 YYREEE (reference sequence). V was shortened by 7 bases and J by 0 bases, with 14 bases between the two germline ends. The CDR3 has 15 residues. As DNA, the CDR3 is TGTGCCAGCGGGGCGGACAGCCTCTCCTACAATGAGCAGTTCTTC. It encodes CASGADSLSYNEQFF.

In its sample, this clone was seen a few times. The chain recombines TRBV27 with TRBJ1-1, with 7 bases fitting TRBD1. V dropped 6 bases and J dropped 6; count of bases not matched to a gene: 10. This CDR3 has 14 residues. From germline, CDR1 is MNHEY and CDR2 SMNVEV (reference sequence). The CDR3 reads CASRADRVNPEAFF. In DNA form, the CDR3 reads TGTGCCAGCAGGGCCGACAGGGTAAACCCTGAAGCTTTCTTT.

This rearrangement joins TRBV27 to TRBJ1-1; possible D gene TRBD1, 6 bases. Trimming pared 7 bases from V and 3 bases from J, leaving 15 bases between. The CDR3 is made up of 14 amino acids. The V gene's germline CDR1 is MNHEY and CDR2 SMNVEV (reference sequence). The CDR3 protein is CASTSGGADTEAFF. CDR3 sequence (DNA): TGTGCCAGCACCTCCGGGGGCGCGGACACTGAAGCTTTCTTT.

Only a few counts were recorded for this clone. This chain joins TRBV4-2 and TRBJ2-6, with TRBD2 as a possible D gene (6 bases). The CDR3 sequence is 18 residues long. Germline V gene sequence: CDR1 LGHNA, CDR2 YNFKEQ. Deletions cut 0 bases from V and 0 bases from J, with 12 bases between. CDR3 residues: CASSQEGGGVSGANVLTF. The CDR3, as DNA: TGTGCCAGCAGCCAAGAGGGCGGAGGGGTCTCTGGGGCCAACGTCCTGACTTTC.

The chain carries TRBV6-6 and TRBJ1-4; TRBD1 matches 8 bases. Germline CDR1 is MNHNY and CDR2 is SVGAGI (reference sequence). J was trimmed by 0 bases and V by 5 bases; bases with no gene match: 5. The CDR3 runs 16 residues. CDR3 residues: CASSGTGLTTNEKLFF. The CDR3 DNA follows: TGTGCCAGCAGTGGGACAGGACTTACAACTAATGAAAAACTGTTTTTT.

At least ten counts were recorded for this clone. V usage is TRBV9 and J usage is TRBJ2-3, with TRBD1 matching 9 bases. The CDR3 totals 15 residues. The V segment lost 4 bases and the J segment 3 bases; nucleotides outside the gene matches: 6. Germline CDR1 is SGDLS and CDR2 is YYNGEE. The CDR3 DNA sequence: TGTGCCAGCAGCCCTGACAGGGGGGCAACAGATACGCAGTATTTT. Protein: CASSPDRGATDTQYF.

Sample share makes this clone medium-sized. The chain has TRBV25-1 and TRBJ2-2; the D gene is possibly TRBD2 (5 bases). The CDR3 length is 14 residues. The V end lost 4 bases, the J end lost 5 bases, and 11 bases lay between the germline ends. In germline, CDR1 is MGHDK, CDR2 SYGVNS. CDR3 sequence reads: CASSAYTGTGELFF. Here the CDR3 DNA reads TGTGCCAGCAGTGCGTATACGGGAACCGGGGAGCTGTTTTTT.

In its sample, this clone was seen once. This chain joins TRBV5-1 and TRBJ2-1, with D uncertain. The CDR3 totals 14 residues. In germline, CDR1 is SGHRS, CDR2 YFSETQ. Trimming took 9 bases from V and 2 from J, leaving 15 bases between them. The CDR3 DNA follows: TGCGCCACCTCGAGACTGGGAACCTACAATGAGCAGTTCTTC. It encodes CATSRLGTYNEQFF.

The chain couples TRBV9 to TRBJ2-5, with TRBD1 matching 7 bases. The ends lost 3 bases at V and 2 bases at J; junction bases unmatched: 16. Germline V gives CDR1 SGDLS, CDR2 YYNGEE. This CDR3 contains 18 residues. CDR3 amino acids: CASSARILTGSEQETQYF. The CDR3 bases are TGTGCCAGCAGCGCTCGAATATTGACAGGGAGTGAACAAGAGACCCAGTACTTC.

The chain recombines TRBV23-1 with TRBJ2-3; D uncertain. TRBV23-1 is an ORF, with its function uncertain. V lost 1 base to trimming and J lost 3 bases, with 14 bases between them. CDR3 length equals 16 residues. CDR3 sequence reads: CASSQFSTGVTDTQYF. CDR3 DNA sequence: TGCGCCAGCAGTCAATTCAGCACGGGTGTTACAGATACGCAGTATTTT.

The J gene is TRBJ2-7, the V gene TRBV28, with 12 bases matching TRBD2. There are 13 residues in the CDR3. Per germline, CDR1 MDHEN and CDR2 SYDVKM. After removal of 9 bases from V and 3 bases from J, the junction contained 3 bases not matched to a gene. The CDR3 loop reads CASSTSGSYEQYF. CDR3 DNA: TGTGCCAGTTCGACTAGCGGGAGCTACGAGCAGTACTTC.